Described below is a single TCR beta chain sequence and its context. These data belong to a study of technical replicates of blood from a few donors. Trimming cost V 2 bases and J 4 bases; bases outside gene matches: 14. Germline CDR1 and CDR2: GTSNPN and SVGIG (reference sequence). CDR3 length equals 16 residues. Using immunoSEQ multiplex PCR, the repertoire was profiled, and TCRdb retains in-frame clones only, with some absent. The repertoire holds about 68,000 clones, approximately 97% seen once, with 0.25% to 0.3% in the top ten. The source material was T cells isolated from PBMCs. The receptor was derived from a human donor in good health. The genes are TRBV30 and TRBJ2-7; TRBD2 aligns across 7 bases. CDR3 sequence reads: CAWSSLLADPTYEQYF. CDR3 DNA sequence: TGTGCCTGGAGTTCCCTCCTAGCGGACCCGACTTACGAGCAGTACTTC.